This TCR beta chain was captured by sequencing in a study of CD8 T cells in Susac syndrome (dated by TCRdb to the late 2010s). About the study as a whole: The study used repertoire sequencing to test whether antigen drove CD8+ T cell activation and differentiation in Susac syndrome.

V and J are trimmed by 2 bases and 4 bases, and the gene matches miss 7 bases of the junction. From the cysteine up to the phenylalanine, the CDR3 has a length of 16 residues. CDR3 DNA only is kept here, 48 bases in frame from base 1. The CDR1 and CDR2 encoded by the germline V gene are KGHSH and LQKENI. Worth noting for this clonotype: Its antigen is not yet known. No base-level quality is on record; no much larger clone is a single base apart.

RNA was extracted with the RNeasy kit and about 0.5 to 1 ug was reverse transcribed using random hexamers. TCR beta CDR3 regions were amplified with the immunoSEQ multiplex PCR assay covering 54 Vbeta and 13 Jbeta segments. PCR amplification bias was corrected by using a synthetic template baseline for primer optimization and computational correction. In the source study's methods: Reads were annotated to V, D and J genes per IMGT and analyzed with immunoSEQ Analyzer, keeping only productive sequences. Clonality was calculated as one minus the Shannon entropy normalized by log2 of the number of productive unique sequences. For each patient and control, public and private clones were evaluated within the 100 most prevalent clones. Clones were defined as Susac-specific if absent from the healthy and MS cohorts, from approximately 1,100 published viral clones and from other ImmuneACCESS disease sequences. TCRdb itself trimmed the public reads at Q25 with fastp, ran MiXCR and retained productive beta chains. Every distinct CDR3 protein forms one entry, paired with its most common genes and DNA. The V and J calls here are based on TCRdb, not the publication. For this sample the table gives 100,000 to 150,000 distinct CDR3 sequences, of which just under 95% were detected only once. Of the sample, over 0.07% is held by the ten largest clones.

The paper's findings and limits, for the study overall: The study acknowledged that relatively few individuals were included in the TCR sequencing and HLA analysis.

High-throughput TCR beta sequencing profiled peripheral blood CD8+ and CD4+ T cells from healthy donors, Susac syndrome patients and multiple sclerosis patients. Healthy donors were age- and sex-matched controls. Bulk CD8+ and CD4+ T cells were purified by magnetic negative isolation, while CD8+ TEMRA cells were enriched using FACS. Blood was drawn into EDTA tubes, processed within 24 hours, and PBMCs were isolated by density gradient centrifugation. PBMCs intended for TCR sequencing were frozen in liquid nitrogen and were later thawed in a 37 degrees C water bath. A purity of at least 90% was achieved for sorted or isolated CD4+, CD8+ and CD8+ TEMRA cells.

The rearranged segments are TRBV18 and TRBJ2-7, with 11 middle bases fitting TRBD2. This TCR was recovered from a human donor in good health. Specimen: CD4+ T cells from PBMCs. This receptor carries the CDR3 CASSPTLAGAKYEQYF. In nucleotide form, the sequence is TGTGCCAGCTCACCAACACTAGCGGGAGCAAAATACGAGCAGTACTTC.